This TCR beta chain comes out of a study of blood T cell repertoires in COVID-19. Repertoires were generated with immunoSEQ multiplex PCR, while TCRdb's copy carries only in-frame clones and drops some. The repertoire holds some 150,000 clones, with roughly 91% as singletons. There are 14 residues in the CDR3. CDR1 is MNHNS and CDR2 is SASEGT in the germline V gene. Trimming left V 1 base short and J 10 bases short, with 13 bases between. The sequenced material came from peripheral blood. This clonotype originated in a man between 60 and 75 years old with active or convalescent COVID-19. The V call is TRBV6-1, the J call TRBJ1-4; possible D gene TRBD1, 6 bases. This chain's CDR3 is CASSEGNVQGKLFF. In nucleotides, the CDR3 is TGTGCCAGCAGTGAAGGGAACGTACAGGGAAAACTGTTTTTT.